This is a list of T cell receptor beta chains from one sample in a study of cytomegalovirus exposure and HLA in healthy donors. Assay used: immunoSEQ multiplex PCR; TCRdb lists only in-frame clones, some missing. The sample contains about 160,000 clones, around 80% of which appear only once. The material sequenced was PBMCs. The receptor source for this set is a man younger than 35 in good health and CMV-seronegative. The CDR3 runs from the conserved cysteine through the conserved F or W. A D gene is named only where the DNA matches it firmly. Size is stated for part of the rows, as once, few or many counts, or as a class when the clone is expanded.

v_gene	j_gene	abundance	len	d_gene	CDR3nt	CDR3aa
TRBV19	TRBJ2-5	-	13	TRBD1	TGTGCCAGTAGCGGACAGGGGCGGGAGACCCAGTACTTC	CASSGQGRETQYF
TRBV14	TRBJ1-2	-	19	-	TGTGCCAGCAGCCAAGGTCCCCTGCCTAGTGGTCCATATAACTATGGCTACACCTTC	CASSQGPLPSGPYNYGYTF
TRBV4-1	TRBJ2-7	-	15	-	TGCGCCAGCAGCCCCCCGGACAGCAGCTCCTACGAGCAGTACTTC	CASSPPDSSSYEQYF
TRBV5-1	TRBJ1-1	-	14	TRBD1	TGCGCCAGCAGCTTGCAGGGGGGAGGCACTGAAGCTTTCTTT	CASSLQGGGTEAFF
TRBV4-1	TRBJ1-5	-	16	-	TGCGCCAGCAGCCCTGGACAGTTTAATAGCAATCAGCCCCAGCATTTT	CASSPGQFNSNQPQHF
TRBV7-3	TRBJ2-2	-	16	-	TGTGCCAGCAGCATAAAAAACAGGGCTAACACCGGGGAGCTGTTTTTT	CASSIKNRANTGELFF
TRBV27	TRBJ1-6	once	15	TRBD1	TGTGCCAGCAGTTTATTAGGACAGGGGGGTTCACCCCTCCACTTT	CASSLLGQGGSPLHF
TRBV5-1	TRBJ2-1	once	15	-	TGCGCCAGCAGCTCAGGGACCCAGGGGATTTTAGAGCAGTTCTTC	CASSSGTQGILEQFF
TRBV5-1	TRBJ1-1	-	14	TRBD1	TGCGCCAGCAGCTCTCTTGGACAGGGGGCTGAAGCTTTCTTT	CASSSLGQGAEAFF
TRBV19	TRBJ1-4	-	15	TRBD1	TGTGCCAGTATTGGGGCCGGGACAGGGATTGAAAAACTGTTTTTT	CASIGAGTGIEKLFF
TRBV5-1	TRBJ2-1	-	15	TRBD2	TGCGCCAGCAGCATTAGCGGGAGGGCCGACAATGAGCAGTTCTTC	CASSISGRADNEQFF
TRBV4-1	TRBJ2-2	-	17	-	TGCGCCAGCAGCCAAGAAAGCCTGCCTATCAACACCGGGGAGCTGTTTTTT	CASSQESLPINTGELFF
TRBV6-5	TRBJ1-4	-	15	-	TGTGCCAGCAGTTACTCTAAGTCCGGACTTGGGGAACTGTTTTTT	CASSYSKSGLGELFF
TRBV29-1	TRBJ1-1	-	13	TRBD1	TGCAGCGTTGAACCCAGGGGGGAGACTGAAGCTTTCTTT	CSVEPRGETEAFF
TRBV5-1	TRBJ2-5	-	15	TRBD2	TGCGCCAGCAGGCGGACTGGTGGGGGGGAAGAGACCCAGTACTTC	CASRRTGGGEETQYF
TRBV19	TRBJ2-2	-	12	TRBD2	TGTGCCAGTATCAGCGGGACCGGGGAGCTGCTTTTT	CASISGTGELLF
TRBV6-6	TRBJ1-4	-	15	-	TGTGCCAGCAGTTCAGTACAGGGACGGAAAGAAAAACTGTTTTTT	CASSSVQGRKEKLFF
TRBV9	TRBJ2-3	-	17	-	TGTGCCAGCAGCGTAGGGTGGGGGGGGCCCAGCGCAGATACGCAGTATTTT	CASSVGWGGPSADTQYF
TRBV13	TRBJ2-5	-	14	TRBD1	TGTGCCAGCAGCATCGGACAGGGGGAAGAGACCCAGTACTTC	CASSIGQGEETQYF
TRBV5-8	TRBJ2-7	-	13	-	TGTGCCAGCAGCTTTGTAGACTCCTACGAGCAGTACTTC	CASSFVDSYEQYF
TRBV7-9	TRBJ2-7	-	17	TRBD1	TGTGCCAGCAGCTCAGACAGGGGGCGCTACGAGCGCTACGAGCAGTACTTC	CASSSDRGRYERYEQYF
TRBV7-3	TRBJ2-1	-	14	-	TGTGCCAGCAGCTTAAATGGGCCGAACAATGAGCAGTTCTTC	CASSLNGPNNEQFF
TRBV28	TRBJ2-7	-	11	-	TGTGCCAGCAGTTTAATCCTCGAGCAGTACTTC	CASSLILEQYF
TRBV10-1	TRBJ1-5	-	13	-	TGCGCCAGAGGGGGGGTCAGTCATCAGCCCCAGCATTTT	CARGGVSHQPQHF
TRBV7-3	TRBJ1-4	few	15	-	TGTGCCAGCAGCCCTGGAGGGGATCCCAATGAAAAACTGTTTTTT	CASSPGGDPNEKLFF
TRBV18	TRBJ2-7	-	15	-	TGTGCCAGCTCACTCTACAGGGAGCGGTACAACGAGCAGTACTTC	CASSLYRERYNEQYF
TRBV5-4	TRBJ2-7	-	15	TRBD2	TGTGCCAGCAGCTTGGAACCTAGCGGGATGGACGAGCAGTACTTC	CASSLEPSGMDEQYF
TRBV9	TRBJ1-2	-	14	-	TGTGCCAGCAGCGTAGGTCTGACACGCTATGGCTACACCTTC	CASSVGLTRYGYTF
TRBV30	TRBJ2-7	-	14	TRBD1	TGTGCCTGGAGTCCCACAGGGGGTTGGTACGAGCAGTACTTC	CAWSPTGGWYEQYF
TRBV5-1	TRBJ2-3	-	12	-	TGCGCCAGCAGCTTGGCCATAGATACGCAGTATTTT	CASSLAIDTQYF
TRBV19	TRBJ1-6	-	14	TRBD1	TGTGCCAGTAAGTGGCGACAGGGGAATTCACCCCTCCACTTT	CASKWRQGNSPLHF
TRBV4-2	TRBJ2-2	-	16	TRBD2	TGTGCCAGCAGTCCTGGACTAGCGGGTTCGACCGGGGAGCTGTTTTTT	CASSPGLAGSTGELFF
TRBV27	TRBJ2-7	once	15	-	TGTGCCAGCAGCCGGGACAACCCGGGGTCCTACGAGCAGTACTTC	CASSRDNPGSYEQYF
TRBV7-9	TRBJ1-1	-	13	-	TGTGCCAGCAGCTCCCTGGGGGCTAGTGAAGCTTTCTTT	CASSSLGASEAFF
TRBV7-8	TRBJ2-7	-	16	TRBD2	TGTGCCAGCAGCTCCACCTCGACTAGCGGAACCTACGAGCAGTACTTC	CASSSTSTSGTYEQYF
TRBV27	TRBJ1-4	-	13	-	TGTGCCAGTGAGACAGGATTTAATGAAAAACTGTTTTTT	CASETGFNEKLFF
TRBV9	TRBJ1-2	-	16	-	TGTGCCAGCAGCGTAGGAGCGGCTTCGGATACCTATGGCTACACCTTC	CASSVGAASDTYGYTF
TRBV28	TRBJ2-7	-	13	-	TGTGCCAGCAGTTACTTGGGAGGCTACGAGCAGTACTTC	CASSYLGGYEQYF
TRBV6-6	TRBJ2-1	-	13	-	TGTGCCGGTTCCGTAGAGTCAGTACAGGAGCAGTTCTTC	CAGSVESVQEQFF
TRBV2	TRBJ2-7	-	18	-	TGTGCCAGCAGTGACCTGGGGCAATTTAAGACCCCTACCTACGAGCAGTACTTC	CASSDLGQFKTPTYEQYF
TRBV28	TRBJ1-1	-	9	-	TGTGCCGCCGGCACTGAAGCTTTCTTT	CAAGTEAFF
TRBV15	TRBJ2-7	-	13	-	TGTGCCACCAGCAGAGATCTAGCCTACGAGCAGTACTTC	CATSRDLAYEQYF
TRBV7-9	TRBJ2-7	-	16	-	TGTGCCAGCAGCCAGACCGCCAGGGTAGGGAGGGGGGAGCAGTACTTC	CASSQTARVGRGEQYF
TRBV19	TRBJ1-1	-	12	-	TGTGCCAGTAGTGCCGAGGACACTGAAGCTTTCTTT	CASSAEDTEAFF
TRBV5-3	TRBJ2-7	-	15	TRBD1	TGTGCCAGAAGCCCGGCGAGACAGGGGGTAAACGAGCAGTACTTC	CARSPARQGVNEQYF
TRBV30	TRBJ2-5	-	14	-	TGTGCCTGGAGTGTAGATCGGGAGATGGAGACCCAGTACTTC	CAWSVDREMETQYF